The 22 T cell receptor beta chains below come from one sample, sequenced in a study of cytomegalovirus exposure and HLA in healthy donors. Profiled with immunoSEQ multiplex PCR; TCRdb holds only in-frame clones, not every one. This sample has about 190,000 clones, with about four fifths found just once. The sample consisted of PBMCs. The receptors stem from a young woman in good health and CMV-seropositive.

The chain employs TRBV6-1 and TRBJ1-3; weak D call: TRBD1 (5 bases). The CDR3 is 17 residues long. CDR1 MNHNS and CDR2 SASEGT come from the germline V gene. The V and J ends lost 4 bases and 3 bases respectively, with 19 bases between them. CDR3 sequence (DNA): TGTGCCAGCAGTGCAACAGACAGAATCTCGCTTGGAAACACCATATATTTT. Protein product: CASSATDRISLGNTIYF.

Details on this clone: Its ends do not fully match the called genes, so a read error is possible. This rearrangement joins TRBV6-1 to TRBJ2-3; unclear D gene. The CDR3 loop spans 15 amino acids. Germline CDR1 and CDR2: MNHNS and SASEGT. The CDR3 DNA sequence: TGTGCCAGCAGTGAATCTGGTTTTAGCAAAGATACGCAGTATTTT. This sequence encodes CASSESGFSKDTQYF.

The chain joins TRBV6-5 to TRBJ1-1; a weak D match, TRBD1 (6 bases). The ends were cut back, 4 bases at V and 0 bases at J, with 9 bases in the middle. The CDR3 runs to 14 residues. Germline CDR1 is MNHEY and CDR2 is SVGAGI. For the CDR3, the DNA is TGTGCCAGCAGTTGGGGGGGCCTGAACACTGAAGCTTTCTTT. Protein: CASSWGGLNTEAFF.

A few counts support this clone. The chain employs TRBV5-3 and TRBJ2-7; D unresolved. Being an ORF, TRBV5-3 has a function that is uncertain. The CDR3 contains 9 residues. V gave up 6 bases and J gave up 4 bases, with 2 bases separating them. The CDR3 loop reads CARTYEQYF. The DNA for the CDR3 is TGTGCCAGAACGTACGAGCAGTACTTC.

The V gene is TRBV19, the J gene TRBJ2-2; no clear D. The V end was cut by 11 bases, the J end by 4 bases, with 5 bases between. This CDR3 spans 10 amino acids. Germline V gene data show CDR1 as LNHDA and CDR2 as SQIVND (reference sequence). The CDR3 nucleotides read TGTGCCGCAGGCACCGGGGAGCTGTTTTTT. This encodes CAAGTGELFF. Looking up the rest from reference TRBV19 and TRBJ2-2 gives the full variable domain: DGGITQSPKYLFRKEGQNVTLSCEQNLNHDAMYWYRQDPGQGLRLIYYSQIVNDFQKGDIAEGYSVSREKKESFPLTVTSAQKNPTAFYLCAAGTGELFFGEGSRLTVL.

The chain uses TRBV5-4 and TRBJ2-7; D unclear. The CDR3 extends over 15 amino acids. Germline V gives CDR1 SGHNT, CDR2 YYREEE (reference sequence). V gave up 6 bases and J gave up 2 bases, with 18 bases separating them. The CDR3 is CASTADPGQPYEQYF. The CDR3 region has the DNA TGTGCCAGCACCGCTGACCCAGGCCAGCCCTACGAGCAGTACTTC.

V gene TRBV7-8 combines with J gene TRBJ2-2; no firm D call. Between the trimmed V and J ends, which lost 5 bases and 0 bases, there was a span of 13 bases. This CDR3 comprises 16 residues. The germline V gene encodes CDR1 SGHVS and CDR2 FQNEAQ. For the CDR3, the DNA is TGTGCCAGCAGCCCGGTTCGAATAGCGAACACCGGGGAGCTGTTTTTT. Encoded protein: CASSPVRIANTGELFF.

The gene calls are TRBV5-1 and TRBJ2-5, with TRBD1 as a possible D gene (6 bases). The CDR3 length is 12 residues. The germline V and J ends were trimmed by 4 bases and 4 bases, with 8 bases remaining between them. Germline loops: CDR1 SGHRS, CDR2 YFSETQ. Here the CDR3 reads CASSEGVETQYF. CDR3 bases: TGCGCCAGCAGCGAGGGGGTAGAGACCCAGTACTTC.

This clone was recorded only once. This CDR3 reads CASSADSTGRPQHF. CDR3 nucleotide sequence: TGTGCCAGCAGCGCCGACAGTACAGGCAGGCCCCAGCATTTT. V and J are TRBV7-6 and TRBJ1-5, with D maybe TRBD1 (5 bases). V was clipped by 5 bases and J by 9 bases, with 17 bases between them. The germline V gene has CDR1 SGHVS and CDR2 FNYEAQ. This CDR3 has 14 residues.

This chain joins TRBV18 and TRBJ2-7; D perhaps matches TRBD2 (6 bases). This CDR3 has 16 residues. Germline lookup yields CDR1 KGHSH and CDR2 LQKENI. V was cut by 0 bases and J by 0 bases, with 12 bases left in between. The CDR3 sequence is CASSPPGLGGSYEQYF. DNA of the CDR3: TGTGCCAGCTCACCACCGGGACTGGGAGGCTCCTACGAGCAGTACTTC.

The chain carries TRBV15 and TRBJ2-1, with 9 bases aligning to TRBD1. CDR1 and CDR2 (germline): LNHNV, YYDKDF (reference sequence). The CDR3 length is 15 residues. Trimming cost V 6 bases and J 0 bases; bases outside gene matches: 3. The CDR3 DNA sequence: TGTGCCACCAGGCGGGGACAGGGCTCCTACAATGAGCAGTTCTTC. Translated, it gives CATRRGQGSYNEQFF.

This clone was counted a few times. The rearrangement links TRBV2 to TRBJ1-4, with TRBD1 matching over 7 bases. The J segment lost 7 bases and the V segment lost 5 bases, leaving 4 bases of the junction unmatched. The CDR3 has 13 residues. Germline CDR1 reads SNHLY; CDR2 reads FYNNEI. Written as DNA, the CDR3 is TGTGCCAGCAGTTTTAGGACAGGTGAAAAACTGTTTTTT. Amino acids: CASSFRTGEKLFF.

The V and J genes are TRBV29-1 and TRBJ2-5, with 8 bases matching TRBD2. The CDR3 runs 12 residues. CDR1 SQVTM and CDR2 ANQGSEA come from the germline V gene. V lost 6 bases to trimming and J lost 5 bases; unmatched junction nucleotides: 5. The CDR3 DNA reads TGCAGCGTCACCGGACTAGCCGAGACCCAGTACTTC. It translates to CSVTGLAETQYF.

The chain carries TRBV15 and TRBJ2-2; D is unresolved. The germline gives CDR1 LNHNV, CDR2 YYDKDF (reference sequence). Trimming cost V 0 bases and J 1 base, with 6 bases left between them. This CDR3 is 15 amino acids long. The CDR3 loop reads CATSRDIGNTGELFF. The CDR3, as DNA: TGTGCCACCAGCAGAGATATCGGGAACACCGGGGAGCTGTTTTTT.

The rearrangement uses TRBV25-1 and TRBJ1-1; TRBD1 might be the D (5 bases). Germline lookup yields CDR1 MGHDK and CDR2 SYGVNS. The V end lost 8 bases, the J end lost 4 bases, and 20 bases lay between the germline ends. This CDR3 has 15 amino acids. This chain's CDR3 is CASRREGLGGTEAFF. The CDR3 region has the DNA TGTGCCAGCCGAAGGGAGGGACTGGGGGGCACTGAAGCTTTCTTT.

V gene TRBV7-3 combines with J gene TRBJ2-3; TRBD2 might be the D (6 bases). Germline V lookup: CDR1 SGHTA, CDR2 FQGTGA. V gave up 5 bases and J gave up 6 bases, with 9 bases separating them. The CDR3 spans 12 residues. The CDR3 loop is CASSEAGDTQYF. The CDR3 nucleotides read TGTGCCAGCAGCGAGGCGGGGGATACGCAGTATTTT. Filled out from reference TRBV7-3 and TRBJ2-3, the complete variable domain reads GAGVSQTPSNKVTEKGKYVELRCDPISGHTALYWYRQSLGQGPEFLIYFQGTGAADDSGLPNDRFFAVRPEGSVSTLKIQRTERGDSAVYLCASSEAGDTQYFGPGTRLTVL.

The chain uses TRBV6-6 and TRBJ1-2; 7 positions agree with TRBD1. The CDR3 extends over 14 amino acids. Germline CDR1 MNHNY, CDR2 SVGAGI (reference sequence). V was clipped by 5 bases and J by 4 bases; unmatched bases: 7. The CDR3 protein is CASSPRDRLYGYTF. The CDR3 DNA sequence: TGTGCCAGCAGTCCTCGGGACAGACTCTATGGCTACACCTTC.

CDR3 residues: CASSPGTLGQPQHF. DNA for the CDR3: TGTGCCAGCAGCCCCGGGACATTAGGTCAGCCCCAGCATTTT. V is TRBV14 and J is TRBJ1-5, with TRBD1 as a possible D gene (6 bases). In germline, CDR1 is SGHDN, CDR2 FVKESK. The CDR3 spans 14 residues. The germline V and J ends were trimmed by 4 bases and 6 bases, with 13 bases remaining between them.

The V gene is TRBV19, the J gene TRBJ2-7; D ambiguous. The V and J ends lost 1 base and 7 bases respectively, with 14 bases between them. The CDR3 has 14 residues. CDR1 and CDR2 from the germline V gene are LNHDA and SQIVND (reference sequence). CDR3 sequence reads: CASSIVDQVGEQYF. The CDR3 nucleotides read TGTGCCAGTAGTATAGTCGACCAGGTTGGGGAGCAGTACTTC. Drawing the rest from reference TRBV19 and TRBJ2-7, the complete variable domain is DGGITQSPKYLFRKEGQNVTLSCEQNLNHDAMYWYRQDPGQGLRLIYYSQIVNDFQKGDIAEGYSVSREKKESFPLTVTSAQKNPTAFYLCASSIVDQVGEQYFGPGTRLTVT.

J is TRBJ1-1 and V is TRBV15, with D perhaps TRBD1 (5 bases). This CDR3 region has 16 residues. From germline, CDR1 is LNHNV and CDR2 YYDKDF (reference sequence). V was trimmed by 0 bases and J by 2 bases, leaving 13 bases between them. The CDR3 loop reads CATSRDWRGTNTEAFF. The CDR3, as DNA: TGTGCCACCAGCAGAGATTGGCGAGGGACTAACACTGAAGCTTTCTTT. The complete variable domain, with remaining parts taken from reference TRBV15 and TRBJ1-1, reads DAMVIQNPRYQVTQFGKPVTLSCSQTLNHNVMYWYQQKSSQAPKLLFHYYDKDFNNEADTPDNFQSRRPNTSFCFLDIRSPGLGDTAMYLCATSRDWRGTNTEAFFGQGTRLTVV.

The chain couples TRBV9 to TRBJ2-2, with TRBD1 matching over 8 bases. CDR3 length: 14 residues. V gave up 5 bases and J gave up 5 bases; unmatched junction bases: 5. The V gene's germline CDR1 is SGDLS and CDR2 YYNGEE. The CDR3 DNA is TGTGCCAGCAGTGCTTGGACAGGGACCGGGGAGCTGTTTTTT. This translates into CASSAWTGTGELFF.

The CDR3 nucleotides are TGTGCCAGCAGGGCGGTGCAACTAGATCAGCCCCAGCATTTT. This encodes CASRAVQLDQPQHF. The genes are TRBV27 and TRBJ1-5, with D uncertain. The germline gives CDR1 MNHEY, CDR2 SMNVEV (reference sequence). V shed 6 bases and J shed 5 bases, with 14 bases lying between them. The CDR3 is 14 residues long.